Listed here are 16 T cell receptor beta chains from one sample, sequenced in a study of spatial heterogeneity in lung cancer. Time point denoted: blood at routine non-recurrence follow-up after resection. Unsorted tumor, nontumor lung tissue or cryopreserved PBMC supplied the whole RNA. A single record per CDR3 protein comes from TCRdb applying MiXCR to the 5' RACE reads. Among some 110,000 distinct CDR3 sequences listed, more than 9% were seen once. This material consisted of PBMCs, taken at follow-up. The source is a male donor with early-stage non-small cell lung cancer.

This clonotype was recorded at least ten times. CDR3 in amino acids: CSVESFGGAYGYTF. The CDR3 region has the DNA TGCAGCGTTGAAAGTTTCGGGGGCGCCTATGGCTACACCTTC. The V gene is TRBV29-1, the J gene TRBJ1-2, with D tentatively TRBD1 (6 bases). V lost 2 bases to trimming and J lost 4 bases, with 14 bases between them. This CDR3 region has 14 residues. The germline V gene has CDR1 SQVTM and CDR2 ANQGSEA.

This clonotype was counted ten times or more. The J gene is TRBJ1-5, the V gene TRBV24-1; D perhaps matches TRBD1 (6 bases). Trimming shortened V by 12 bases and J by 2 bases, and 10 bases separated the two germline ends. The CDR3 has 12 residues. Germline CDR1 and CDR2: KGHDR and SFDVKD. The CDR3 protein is CASQGGNQPQHF. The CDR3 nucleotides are TGTGCCTCACAGGGAGGCAATCAGCCCCAGCATTTT.

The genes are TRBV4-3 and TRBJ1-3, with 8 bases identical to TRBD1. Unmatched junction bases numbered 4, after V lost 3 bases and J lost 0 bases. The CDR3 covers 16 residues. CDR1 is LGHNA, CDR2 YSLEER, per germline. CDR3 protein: CASSHTDRVSGNTIYF. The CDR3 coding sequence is TGCGCCAGCAGCCATACGGACAGGGTCTCTGGAAACACCATATATTTT.

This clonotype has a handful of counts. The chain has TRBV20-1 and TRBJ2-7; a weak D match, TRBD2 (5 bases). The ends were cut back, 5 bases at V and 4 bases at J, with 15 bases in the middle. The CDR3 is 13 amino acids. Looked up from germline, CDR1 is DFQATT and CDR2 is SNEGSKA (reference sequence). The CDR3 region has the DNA TGCAGTGCTGGCAGCGGACCCTTATACGAGCAGTACTTC. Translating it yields CSAGSGPLYEQYF.

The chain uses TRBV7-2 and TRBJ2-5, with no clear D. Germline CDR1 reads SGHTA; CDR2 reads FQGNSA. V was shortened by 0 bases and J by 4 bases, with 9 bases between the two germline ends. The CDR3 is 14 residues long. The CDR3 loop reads CASSLAQTRETQYF. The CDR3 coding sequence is TGTGCCAGCAGCTTAGCGCAGACCCGAGAGACCCAGTACTTC.

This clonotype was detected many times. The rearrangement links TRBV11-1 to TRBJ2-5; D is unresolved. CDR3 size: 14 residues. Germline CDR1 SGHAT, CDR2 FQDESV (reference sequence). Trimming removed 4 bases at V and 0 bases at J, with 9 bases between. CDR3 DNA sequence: TGTGCCAGCAGCTCCCGTGCGTACCAAGAGACCCAGTACTTC. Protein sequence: CASSSRAYQETQYF. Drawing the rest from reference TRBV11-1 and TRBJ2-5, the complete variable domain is EAEVAQSPRYKITEKSQAVAFWCDPISGHATLYWYRQILGQGPELLVQFQDESVVDDSQLPKDRFSAERLKGVDSTLKIQPAELGDSAMYLCASSSRAYQETQYFGPGTRLLVL.

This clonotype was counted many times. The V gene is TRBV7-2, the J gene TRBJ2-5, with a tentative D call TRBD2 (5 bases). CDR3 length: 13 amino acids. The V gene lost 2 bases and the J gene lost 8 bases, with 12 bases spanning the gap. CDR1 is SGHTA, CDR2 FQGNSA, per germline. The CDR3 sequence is CASSLLAPETQYF. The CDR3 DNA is TGTGCCAGCAGCTTACTAGCTCCTGAAACCCAGTACTTC.

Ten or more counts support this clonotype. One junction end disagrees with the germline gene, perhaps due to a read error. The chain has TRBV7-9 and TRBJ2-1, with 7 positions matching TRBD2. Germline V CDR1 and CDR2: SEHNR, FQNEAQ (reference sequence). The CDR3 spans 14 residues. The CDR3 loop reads CASSLGRDYDEQFF. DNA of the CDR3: TGTGCCAGCAGCTTAGGCAGGGACTACGATGAGCAGTTCTTC.

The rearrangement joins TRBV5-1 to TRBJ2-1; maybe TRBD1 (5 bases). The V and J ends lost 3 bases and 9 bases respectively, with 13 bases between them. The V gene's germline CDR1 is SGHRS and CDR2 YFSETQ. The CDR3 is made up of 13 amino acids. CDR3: CASSWKGAVEQFF. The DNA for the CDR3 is TGCGCCAGCAGCTGGAAAGGGGCGGTTGAGCAGTTCTTC.

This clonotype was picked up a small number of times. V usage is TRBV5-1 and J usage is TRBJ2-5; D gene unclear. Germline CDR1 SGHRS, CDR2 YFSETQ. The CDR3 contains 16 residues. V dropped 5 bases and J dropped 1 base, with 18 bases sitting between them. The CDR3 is CASRGSGGSFQETQYF. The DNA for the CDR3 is TGCGCCAGCAGGGGTTCCGGCGGATCTTTCCAAGAGACCCAGTACTTC.

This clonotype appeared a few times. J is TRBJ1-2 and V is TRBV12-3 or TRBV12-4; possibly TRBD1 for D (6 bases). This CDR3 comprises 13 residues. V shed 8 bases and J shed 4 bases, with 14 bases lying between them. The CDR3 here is CASSDRLLYGYTF. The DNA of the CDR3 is TGTGCCAGCTCTGACAGGCTGCTCTATGGCTACACCTTC.

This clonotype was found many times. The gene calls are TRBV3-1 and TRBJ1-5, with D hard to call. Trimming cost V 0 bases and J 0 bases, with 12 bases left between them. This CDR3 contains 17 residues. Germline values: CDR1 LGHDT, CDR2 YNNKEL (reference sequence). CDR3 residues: CASSQDLSRYSNQPQHF. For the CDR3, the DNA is TGTGCCAGCAGCCAAGATCTTAGTCGGTATAGCAATCAGCCCCAGCATTTT.

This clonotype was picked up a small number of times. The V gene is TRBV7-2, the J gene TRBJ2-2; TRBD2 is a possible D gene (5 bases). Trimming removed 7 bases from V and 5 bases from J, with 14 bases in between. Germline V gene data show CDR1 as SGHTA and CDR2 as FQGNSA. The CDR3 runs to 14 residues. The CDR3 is CASTRGLKTGELFF. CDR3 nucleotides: TGTGCCAGCACCCGGGGTTTGAAAACCGGGGAGCTGTTTTTT. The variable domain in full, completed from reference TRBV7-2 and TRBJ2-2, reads GAGVSQSPSNKVTEKGKDVELRCDPISGHTALYWYRQSLGQGLEFLIYFQGNSAPDKSGLPSDRFSAERTGGSVSTLTIQRTQQEDSAVYLCASTRGLKTGELFFGEGSRLTVL.

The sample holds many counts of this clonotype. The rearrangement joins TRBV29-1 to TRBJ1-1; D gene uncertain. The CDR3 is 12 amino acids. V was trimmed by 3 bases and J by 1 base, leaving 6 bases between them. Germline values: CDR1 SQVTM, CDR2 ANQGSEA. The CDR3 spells CSVDHGNTEAFF. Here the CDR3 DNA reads TGCAGCGTTGATCACGGGAACACTGAAGCTTTCTTT.

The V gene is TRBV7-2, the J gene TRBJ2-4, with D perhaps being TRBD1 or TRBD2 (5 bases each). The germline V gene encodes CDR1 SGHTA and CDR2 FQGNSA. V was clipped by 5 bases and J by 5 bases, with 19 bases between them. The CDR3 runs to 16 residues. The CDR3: CASSPTGTVRENIQYF. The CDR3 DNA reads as TGTGCCAGCAGCCCTACAGGAACGGTGAGGGAAAACATTCAGTACTTC.

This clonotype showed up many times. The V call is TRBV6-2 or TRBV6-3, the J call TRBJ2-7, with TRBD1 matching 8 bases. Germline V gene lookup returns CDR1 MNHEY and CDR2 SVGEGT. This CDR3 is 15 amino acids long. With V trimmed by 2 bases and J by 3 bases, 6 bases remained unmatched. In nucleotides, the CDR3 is TGTGCCAGCAGTTACGCCGCAGGGGGCTTCTACGAGCAGTACTTC. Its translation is CASSYAAGGFYEQYF.